These 10 T cell receptor beta chains originate from one sample sequenced in a study of cytomegalovirus exposure and HLA in healthy donors. 13 Jbeta primers and 60 Vbeta primers were used for the PCR. Data came from immunoSEQ multiplex PCR; TCRdb stores just in-frame clones and leaves some out. This table has roughly 100,000 clones, 75% to 85% appearing once. The sample consisted of PBMCs. These receptors came from a man aged 25 to 40 in good health and CMV-seronegative.

This clone was observed once. This chain uses TRBV2 with TRBJ1-6, with TRBD1 matching 8 bases. Looked up from germline, CDR1 is SNHLY and CDR2 is FYNNEI. The CDR3 has 15 amino acids. The V gene end was trimmed by 4 bases and the J gene end by 9 bases; junction bases not matched to a gene: 8. The chain's CDR3 is CASSVPRGLGSPLHF. In DNA form, the CDR3 reads TGTGCCAGCAGTGTCCCCAGGGGGCTGGGTTCACCCCTCCACTTT.

The CDR3 DNA reads as TGTGCCAGCAGCCCGGGGACAGGGGGGGAGGGACGCGGCTACACCTTC. It is translated as CASSPGTGGEGRGYTF. The chain links TRBV5-4 to TRBJ1-2; 11 positions match TRBD1. V dropped 4 bases and J dropped 8; count of bases not matched to a gene: 13. The CDR3 sequence is 16 residues long. Germline V CDR1 and CDR2: SGHNT, YYREEE (reference sequence).

This sequence joins TRBV27 and TRBJ2-5, with D maybe TRBD2 (6 bases). The V gene lost 3 bases and the J gene lost 6 bases, with 14 bases spanning the gap. Per germline, CDR1 MNHEY and CDR2 SMNVEV (reference sequence). The CDR3 is 14 amino acids. The chain's CDR3 is CASSLWQGGKTQYF. The CDR3 region has the DNA TGTGCCAGCAGTTTGTGGCAGGGAGGAAAGACCCAGTACTTC.

This clone showed up just a few times. Other DNA sequences within the sample encode an identical CDR3. This chain links TRBV11-2 with TRBJ2-7; no firm D call. The CDR3 has 13 residues. Trimming took off 5 bases at V and 0 bases at J, with 8 bases between the two ends. Germline CDR1 is SGHAT and CDR2 is FQNNGV. The CDR3 sequence is CASSPDTSYEQYF. The CDR3 bases are TGTGCCAGCAGCCCAGACACCTCCTACGAGCAGTACTTC.

The count of this clone is one. The chain recombines TRBV4-1 with TRBJ1-1, with unresolved D. The germline V gene has CDR1 MGHRA and CDR2 YSYEKL. Between the trimmed V and J ends, which lost 2 bases and 11 bases, there was a span of 15 bases. The CDR3 covers 13 residues. The CDR3 region is CASSQMEGDPAFF. The CDR3 region has the DNA TGCGCCAGCAGCCAAATGGAGGGTGACCCCGCTTTCTTT.

This chain connects TRBV7-6 to TRBJ2-5; D not resolved. V lost 1 base and J 7 bases, leaving 10 bases between the germline ends. This CDR3 contains 13 residues. CDR1 and CDR2 from the germline V gene are SGHVS and FNYEAQ. DNA for the CDR3: TGTGCCAGCAGCTTAGGCGGTGAAGGGACCCAGTACTTC. It encodes CASSLGGEGTQYF.

V gene TRBV18 combines with J gene TRBJ2-7; the match to TRBD1 covers 12 bases. The CDR3 contains 16 residues. V lost 3 bases, J lost 6 bases, and 9 bases stayed unmatched. In germline, CDR1 is KGHSH, CDR2 LQKENI. DNA of the CDR3: TGTGCCAGCTCACCCACCCAAGGGACAGGGGGCTCCGAGCAGTACTTC. Translating it yields CASSPTQGTGGSEQYF. Full variable domain (rest looked up from reference TRBV18 and TRBJ2-7): NAGVMQNPRHLVRRRGQEARLRCSPMKGHSHVYWYRQLPEEGLKFMVYLQKENIIDESGMPKERFSAEFPKEGPSILRIQQVVRGDSAAYFCASSPTQGTGGSEQYFGPGTRLTVT.

This rearrangement joins TRBV7-2 to TRBJ2-1; 9 bases are shared with TRBD1. Germline CDR1 is SGHTA and CDR2 is FQGNSA. There are 15 residues in the CDR3. Losses at the gene ends were 3 bases for V and 4 bases for J; bases not matched to a gene: 4. The CDR3 DNA sequence: TGTGCCAGCAGCTTTTACGGACAGGGGTACAATGAGCAGTTCTTC. Translated: CASSFYGQGYNEQFF.

In this sample, this clone turned up a few times. The genes are TRBV7-9 and TRBJ2-5, with D maybe TRBD1 (6 bases). This CDR3 is built from 13 residues. Germline V CDR1 and CDR2: SEHNR, FQNEAQ (reference sequence). Trimming removed 5 bases at V and 1 base at J, with 8 bases between. CDR3: CASSRDTQETQYF. DNA of the CDR3: TGTGCCAGCAGCCGGGACACCCAAGAGACCCAGTACTTC.

V is TRBV15 and J is TRBJ2-7, with D maybe TRBD2 (5 bases). Trimming shortened V by 6 bases and J by 4 bases, and 22 bases separated the two germline ends. The CDR3 spans 16 residues. Germline V lookup: CDR1 LNHNV, CDR2 YYDKDF (reference sequence). The CDR3 bases are TGTGCCACCAGTATCGCAGGCACTGGCGGGTTGTACGAGCAGTACTTC. This translates into CATSIAGTGGLYEQYF.